This T cell receptor beta chain was recorded in a study of T cell responses to AZD1222 COVID-19 vaccine. Study results and caveats: Females made up more of the donors, who were largely white British, and clonal diversity may have come out too low. When two AZD1222 doses had been given, Spike-specific TCR breadth and depth rose.

CDR1 and CDR2 from the germline V gene are SGDLS and YYNGEE. The CDR3 length is 16 residues. V lost 3 bases and J lost 0, with 14 bases in between. Produced via immunoSEQ multiplex PCR; TCRdb's table is partial and in-frame only. The top ten hold 0.55% of the sample, which has around 250,000 clones, 85% to 95% seen once. Regarding this clone: Its specificity is not known.

This chain links TRBV9 with TRBJ2-3; possible D gene TRBD1, 6 bases. Sequencing used peripheral blood, obtained on day 0 of AZD1222 vaccination. The receptor was derived from an adult in good health. The CDR3 region is CASSEGELESTDTQYF. CDR3 coding DNA: TGTGCCAGCAGCGAGGGGGAATTGGAAAGCACAGATACGCAGTATTTT. Full variable domain (remainder filled in from reference TRBV9 and TRBJ2-3): DSGVTQTPKHLITATGQRVTLRCSPRSGDLSVYWYQQSLDQGLQFLIQYYNGEERAKGNILERFSAQQFPDLHSELNLSSLELGDSALYFCASSEGELESTDTQYFGPGTRLTVL.